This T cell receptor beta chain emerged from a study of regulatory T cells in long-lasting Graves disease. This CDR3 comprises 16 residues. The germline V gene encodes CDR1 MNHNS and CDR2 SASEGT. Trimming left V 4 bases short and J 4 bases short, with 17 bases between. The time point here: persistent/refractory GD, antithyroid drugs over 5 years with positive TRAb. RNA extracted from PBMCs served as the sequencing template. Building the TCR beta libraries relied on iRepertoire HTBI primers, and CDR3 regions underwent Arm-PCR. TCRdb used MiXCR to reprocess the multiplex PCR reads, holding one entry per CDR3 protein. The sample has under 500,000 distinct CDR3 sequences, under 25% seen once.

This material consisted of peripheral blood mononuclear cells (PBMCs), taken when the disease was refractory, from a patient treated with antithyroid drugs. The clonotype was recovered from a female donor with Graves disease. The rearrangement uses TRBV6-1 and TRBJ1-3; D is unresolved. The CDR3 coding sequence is TGTGCCAGCAGTGTGGAAGCCACTTTATCCGGAAACACCATATATTTT. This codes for CASSVEATLSGNTIYF.